The present T cell receptor beta chain was sequenced within a study of lymphopenia after photon versus proton radiotherapy. This clone has more than one count but fewer than ten. Sequenced by immunoSEQ multiplex PCR; TCRdb stores in-frame clones only, minus some. The sample has 150,000 to 200,000 clones, 80% to 90% seen once. V was pared by 0 bases and J by 1 base, with 7 bases between. Germline V CDR1 and CDR2: SGHRS, YFSETQ. This CDR3 contains 14 residues. This rearrangement joins TRBV5-1 to TRBJ1-2, with D hard to call. The origin of this receptor is a man aged 50-59 years with gastric cancer. The sample here was peripheral blood, taken from a patient treated with photon-based radiotherapy. CDR3 in amino acids: CASSLGQINYGYTF. The CDR3 DNA sequence: TGCGCCAGCAGCTTGGGGCAGATTAACTATGGCTACACCTTC.